These 30 T cell receptor beta chains originate from one sample sequenced in a study of T cell changes during pregnancy in multiple sclerosis. Assay used: immunoSEQ multiplex PCR; TCRdb lists only in-frame clones, some missing. The sample shows around 95,000 clones, 92% of them seen only once. This specimen was peripheral blood, taken after pregnancy. The receptors stem from a female donor with multiple sclerosis, enrolled in a pregnancy study.

This rearrangement joins TRBV4-1 to TRBJ2-3; D might be TRBD2 (7 bases). CDR1 and CDR2 from the germline V gene are MGHRA and YSYEKL. This CDR3 is built from 17 residues. V lost 1 base, J lost 0 bases, and 14 bases lay in between. The CDR3 region has the DNA TGCGCCAGCAGCCAAGGAAACGGGGGGCCAAGCACAGATACGCAGTATTTT. Amino acid sequence: CASSQGNGGPSTDTQYF.

The rearrangement joins TRBV27 to TRBJ2-7; TRBD1 matches 8 bases. CDR1 MNHEY and CDR2 SMNVEV come from the germline V gene (reference sequence). V lost 5 bases, J lost 3 bases, and 9 bases stayed unmatched. The CDR3 totals 15 residues. The CDR3 sequence is CASSPPGQAYYEQYF. The CDR3 DNA follows: TGTGCCAGCAGTCCCCCGGGACAGGCATACTACGAGCAGTACTTC.

J is TRBJ1-3 and V is TRBV10-3; D remains unclear. CDR1 and CDR2 (germline): ENHRY, SYGVKD. The CDR3 has 12 residues. V was trimmed by 6 bases and J by 3 bases, leaving 6 bases between them. The CDR3 DNA is TGTGCCATCAGCGCCAGTGGAAACACCATATATTTT. Residues: CAISASGNTIYF.

V and J are TRBV5-1 and TRBJ1-1, with D uncertain. The V gene's germline CDR1 is SGHRS and CDR2 YFSETQ. The CDR3 totals 15 residues. Trimming cost V 0 bases and J 4 bases, with 13 bases left between them. CDR3 coding DNA: TGCGCCAGCAGCTTGGGTCTAACCTCGGGCACTGAAGCTTTCTTT. It is translated as CASSLGLTSGTEAFF.

V usage is TRBV19 and J usage is TRBJ2-3; 8 nucleotides line up with TRBD2. Germline CDR1 is LNHDA and CDR2 is SQIVND (reference sequence). The CDR3 has 17 amino acids. The J segment lost 4 bases and the V segment lost 3 bases, leaving 12 bases of the junction unmatched. CDR3 residues: CASSMAPLAGPPDTQYF. The CDR3, as DNA: TGTGCCAGTAGTATGGCCCCCTTAGCGGGACCCCCAGATACGCAGTATTTT. The full variable domain, its missing parts supplied by reference TRBV19 and TRBJ2-3, is DGGITQSPKYLFRKEGQNVTLSCEQNLNHDAMYWYRQDPGQGLRLIYYSQIVNDFQKGDIAEGYSVSREKKESFPLTVTSAQKNPTAFYLCASSMAPLAGPPDTQYFGPGTRLTVL.

The rearrangement links TRBV27 to TRBJ1-1; 7 bases line up with TRBD1. V was clipped by 3 bases and J by 6 bases; unmatched bases: 7. The germline V gene has CDR1 MNHEY and CDR2 SMNVEV (reference sequence). This CDR3 has 14 residues. The CDR3 sequence is CASSFGGQAAEAFF. DNA for the CDR3: TGTGCCAGCAGTTTCGGTGGACAGGCCGCTGAAGCTTTCTTT.

This sequence joins TRBV9 and TRBJ2-3; no reliable D call. Deletions cut 4 bases from V and 5 bases from J, with 14 bases between. Per the germline V gene, CDR1 is SGDLS and CDR2 is YYNGEE. CDR3 length: 14 residues. The CDR3 sequence is CASSPLGRRDTQYF. DNA of the CDR3: TGTGCCAGCAGCCCCTTGGGCAGAAGAGATACGCAGTATTTT.

V and J are TRBV9 and TRBJ1-2; 11 bases are shared with TRBD1. V shed 3 bases, J shed 2 bases, and the junction held 3 bases outside the gene matches. In germline, CDR1 is SGDLS, CDR2 YYNGEE. The CDR3 loop spans 15 amino acids. In DNA form, the CDR3 reads TGTGCCAGCAGCGCAGGACAGGGGGCCAACTATGGCTACACCTTC. Encoded protein: CASSAGQGANYGYTF.

The chain joins TRBV19 to TRBJ1-1; weak D call: TRBD1 (5 bases). The CDR3 has 13 amino acids. V dropped 4 bases and J dropped 1 base, with 7 bases sitting between them. Germline CDR1 reads LNHDA; CDR2 reads SQIVND (reference sequence). The DNA for the CDR3 is TGTGCCAGTAGTAGCGACAGGAACACTGAAGCTTTCTTT. Translation: CASSSDRNTEAFF. The whole variable domain, filled in from reference TRBV19 and TRBJ1-1, reads DGGITQSPKYLFRKEGQNVTLSCEQNLNHDAMYWYRQDPGQGLRLIYYSQIVNDFQKGDIAEGYSVSREKKESFPLTVTSAQKNPTAFYLCASSSDRNTEAFFGQGTRLTVV.

The chain recombines TRBV4-3 with TRBJ1-2, with D tentatively TRBD1 (5 bases). Germline V gene sequence: CDR1 LGHNA, CDR2 YSLEER. The CDR3 runs 13 residues. V was cut by 3 bases and J by 7 bases, with 12 bases left in between. The CDR3 reads CASSHLGGVGYTF. The DNA of the CDR3 is TGCGCCAGCAGCCACTTGGGGGGGGTTGGCTACACCTTC.

V gene TRBV5-1 combines with J gene TRBJ2-1, with 13 bases lining up with TRBD2. This CDR3 is 15 amino acids long. Germline V gene sequence: CDR1 SGHRS, CDR2 YFSETQ. V was clipped by 6 bases and J by 8 bases; unmatched bases: 8. CDR3 region: CASTQTSGGYYEQFF. CDR3 DNA sequence: TGCGCCAGCACCCAGACTAGCGGGGGGTACTATGAGCAGTTCTTC.

The chain joins TRBV5-1 to TRBJ2-1, with D perhaps TRBD1 (6 bases). V was clipped by 2 bases and J by 5 bases, with 14 bases between them. In germline, CDR1 is SGHRS, CDR2 YFSETQ. The CDR3 runs to 15 residues. The CDR3 loop reads CASSFWRQVDNEQFF. The CDR3 region has the DNA TGCGCCAGCAGCTTTTGGAGACAGGTTGACAATGAGCAGTTCTTC.

This clone was seen only once. The V call is TRBV7-3, the J call TRBJ2-7; 7 bases fit TRBD1. J gave up 1 base and V 5 bases, and 20 bases lay outside the gene matches. CDR3 size: 19 residues. The germline gives CDR1 SGHTA, CDR2 FQGTGA. DNA of the CDR3: TGTGCCAGCAGCCCACTCCGGGACAGAAACCTTCGGGCTTCCTACGAGCAGTACTTC. Translation: CASSPLRDRNLRASYEQYF.

The chain has TRBV6-1 and TRBJ1-2; maybe TRBD1 (6 bases). Germline lookup yields CDR1 MNHNS and CDR2 SASEGT. Trimming shortened V by 7 bases and J by 5 bases, and 14 bases separated the two germline ends. The CDR3 consists of 13 residues. CDR3 bases: TGTGCCAGCAAAGAATCAGGGGTTTATGGCTACACCTTC. It codes for CASKESGVYGYTF.

This clone was seen once. The chain combines TRBV6-6 with TRBJ1-1; a possible D gene is TRBD1 (6 bases). This CDR3 has 16 amino acids. In germline, CDR1 is MNHNY, CDR2 SVGAGI (reference sequence). V was clipped by 6 bases and J by 3 bases, with 20 bases between them. Here the CDR3 reads CASSPSTGTRDTEAFF. The CDR3 DNA reads TGTGCCAGCAGCCCAAGTACAGGGACACGAGACACTGAAGCTTTCTTT.

The CDR3 DNA is TGTGCCAGCAGCCACACAGGGAGCAATCAGCCCCAGCATTTT. Protein product: CASSHTGSNQPQHF. The rearrangement joins TRBV7-8 to TRBJ1-5; D is perhaps TRBD1 (6 bases). With 5 bases removed from V and 1 base from J, the gap between germline ends came to 9 bases. Per the germline V gene, CDR1 is SGHVS and CDR2 is FQNEAQ. The CDR3 sequence is 14 residues long.

V and J are TRBV4-1 and TRBJ2-2; 14 bases map to TRBD2. CDR1 and CDR2 (germline): MGHRA, YSYEKL. The CDR3 runs 21 residues. Trimming at V came to 0 bases and at J to 6 bases, leaving 15 bases not matched to a gene. The CDR3 bases are TGCGCCAGCAGCCAAGATCGACTAGCGGGGGGGCATTATAAGTTCCCCGGGGAGCTGTTTTTT. Protein product: CASSQDRLAGGHYKFPGELFF.

The CDR3 DNA reads TGCGCCAGCAGCCAAGTGAGAGGGTGGGATTCACCCCTCCACTTT. This gives the protein CASSQVRGWDSPLHF. The V and J genes are TRBV4-3 and TRBJ1-6; D gene ambiguous. This CDR3 is built from 15 residues. The V end was cut by 1 base, the J end by 8 bases, with 12 bases between. The V gene's germline CDR1 is LGHNA and CDR2 YSLEER.

The genes are TRBV15 and TRBJ2-2; D uncertain. There are 13 residues in the CDR3. Germline CDR1 is LNHNV and CDR2 is YYDKDF (reference sequence). V was shortened by 6 bases and J by 9 bases, with 14 bases between the two germline ends. The CDR3 loop is CATRSPKARELFF. The CDR3 DNA is TGTGCCACCAGGTCTCCGAAAGCGAGGGAGCTGTTTTTT.

The J gene is TRBJ1-4, the V gene TRBV11-3; 10 bases fit TRBD1. V lost 2 bases and J lost 6; bases outside the gene matches: 12. Looked up from germline, CDR1 is SGHNT and CDR2 is YENEEA. The CDR3 sequence is 18 residues long. The CDR3: CASSLTPTGTGDDEKLFF. The CDR3 DNA sequence: TGTGCCAGCAGCTTAACACCTACCGGGACAGGGGACGATGAAAAACTGTTTTTT.

CDR3 residues: CASSLRSRTPGRQGRAFF. CDR3 in DNA: TGTGCCAGCAGCTTACGCTCCCGAACTCCCGGTCGACAAGGTCGAGCTTTCTTT. The rearrangement joins TRBV13 to TRBJ1-1; D is unresolved. Germline loops: CDR1 PRHDT, CDR2 FYEKMQ (reference sequence). CDR3 length equals 18 residues. Trimming pared 2 bases from V and 10 bases from J, leaving 29 bases between.

This chain connects TRBV7-2 to TRBJ2-5, with TRBD2 matching over 7 bases. The CDR3 length is 18 residues. Per the germline V gene, CDR1 is SGHTA and CDR2 is FQGNSA. Germline trimming cut 6 bases from V and 0 bases from J; bases unmatched to any gene: 16. CDR3 amino acids: CASSLRRSGATNQETQYF. Written as DNA, the CDR3 is TGTGCCAGCAGTTTGAGACGCAGCGGGGCCACCAACCAAGAGACCCAGTACTTC.

The chain is built from TRBV9 and TRBJ1-2, with D unresolved. CDR3 length: 16 residues. Trimming cost V 1 base and J 3 bases, with 16 bases left between them. Germline lookup yields CDR1 SGDLS and CDR2 YYNGEE. The CDR3 sequence is CASSVSVGGNDYGYTF. In DNA, the CDR3 is TGTGCCAGCAGCGTAAGCGTCGGAGGTAATGACTATGGCTACACCTTC.

CDR3 protein: CASRARGQPQHF. CDR3 in DNA: TGTGCCAGTAGGGCCAGAGGGCAGCCCCAGCATTTT. The chain employs TRBV19 and TRBJ1-5; D ambiguous. Trimming took 6 bases from V and 7 from J, leaving 10 bases between them. The CDR3 length is 12 residues. Germline V gene lookup returns CDR1 LNHDA and CDR2 SQIVND (reference sequence). Together with reference TRBV19 and TRBJ1-5, the CDR3 gives the full variable domain: DGGITQSPKYLFRKEGQNVTLSCEQNLNHDAMYWYRQDPGQGLRLIYYSQIVNDFQKGDIAEGYSVSREKKESFPLTVTSAQKNPTAFYLCASRARGQPQHFGDGTRLSIL.

This chain uses TRBV7-9 with TRBJ2-3, with 16 positions matching TRBD2. The CDR3 has 17 amino acids. Germline V lookup: CDR1 SEHNR, CDR2 FQNEAQ (reference sequence). The V and J ends lost 5 bases and 5 bases, in that order; junction bases with no gene match: 7. The CDR3 DNA reads TGTGCCAGCAGCGAGGGGACTAGCGGGGGGGCACAAGATACGCAGTATTTT. This codes for CASSEGTSGGAQDTQYF.

The chain links TRBV28 to TRBJ1-5, with D tentatively TRBD1 (5 bases). There are 14 residues in the CDR3. V was trimmed by 7 bases and J by 0 bases, leaving 10 bases between them. CDR1 is MDHEN and CDR2 is SYDVKM in the germline V gene. CDR3 DNA sequence: TGTGCCAGCATCGGGGGAACTAGCAATCAGCCCCAGCATTTT. Translation: CASIGGTSNQPQHF.

This clone was counted once. The genes are TRBV6-5 and TRBJ2-2, with 8 nucleotides matching TRBD2. Germline V lookup: CDR1 MNHEY, CDR2 SVGAGI. CDR3 length equals 15 residues. V was pared by 5 bases and J by 4 bases, with 6 bases of the junction left unmatched. As DNA, the CDR3 is TGTGCCAGCAGTACGGGGGGGCCGGGCACCGGGGAGCTGTTTTTT. It yields the protein CASSTGGPGTGELFF.

DNA for the CDR3: TGTGCCAGCAGTTTAGGGGGAGAGCAGTACTTC. This translates into CASSLGGEQYF. The rearrangement joins TRBV25-1 to TRBJ2-7; TRBD1 is a possible D gene (6 bases). From germline, CDR1 is MGHDK and CDR2 SYGVNS. The CDR3 runs to 11 residues. V lost 5 bases to trimming and J lost 7 bases, with 9 bases between them.

The V call is TRBV6-5, the J call TRBJ2-5; weak D call: TRBD2 (6 bases). CDR3 length: 14 amino acids. V gave up 5 bases and J gave up 1 base, with 11 bases separating them. Per the germline V gene, CDR1 is MNHEY and CDR2 is SVGAGI. DNA for the CDR3: TGTGCCAGCAGTCCGTCCGGGGGCCAAGAGACCCAGTACTTC. Translating it yields CASSPSGGQETQYF.

This clone was observed once. The rearrangement links TRBV6-5 to TRBJ2-1, with D perhaps TRBD1 (6 bases). Germline V gives CDR1 MNHEY, CDR2 SVGAGI. Trimming took off 0 bases at V and 10 bases at J, with 10 bases between the two ends. CDR3 size: 13 residues. The CDR3 reads CASSYSHRDEQFF. In nucleotides, the CDR3 is TGTGCCAGCAGTTACTCGCACAGGGACGAGCAGTTCTTC.